The T cell receptor (beta chain) under discussion was sequenced for a study of Graves' ophthalmopathy and Graves' hyperthyroidism. General study results and limits: Also, most clonotypes expanded in the thyroid above 0.001 frequency appeared in blood.

As concerns this clonotype: The antigen remains undetermined.

Amplified material comprised TCR beta CDR3 regions derived from RNA transcripts. RT-PCR in the first round used HTBI primers; a second-round multiplex PCR followed. TCRdb itself ran the multiplex PCR reads through MiXCR, one entry per CDR3 protein. The sample carries 740,000 or so distinct CDR3 sequences, roughly 40% recorded once. V was pared by 2 bases and J by 5 bases, with 8 bases of the junction left unmatched. This CDR3 region has 15 residues. The study excluded patients with other autoimmune diseases, uncontrolled infections, pregnancy or lactation. Fresh peripheral blood, roughly 9.4 ml, was the PBMC source.

Specimen: peripheral blood. This TCR came from an adult man with Graves' ophthalmopathy. This chain connects TRBV12-3 or TRBV12-4 to TRBJ2-5; 7 nucleotides align to TRBD1. For the CDR3, the DNA is TGTGCCAGCAGTTTAACTAAGGGGGCCTGGGAGACCCAGTACTTC. This sequence encodes CASSLTKGAWETQYF.